This T cell receptor (beta chain) was observed in a study of cytomegalovirus exposure and HLA in healthy donors. Study-level findings and limits: There were 160 or so TCR beta chains listed as cytomegalovirus-associated. The classifier reportedly diagnosed cytomegalovirus status with high sensitivity and specificity.

To note about this clone: Its matching antigen is unknown. Other DNA sequences of this sample code for an identical CDR3.

Germline V CDR1 and CDR2: GTSNPN, SVGIG (reference sequence). Trimming pared 4 bases from V and 0 bases from J, leaving 9 bases between. The CDR3 has 13 residues. A multiplex PCR was run with 60 Vbeta primers and 13 Jbeta primers. Using immunoSEQ multiplex PCR, the repertoire was profiled, and TCRdb retains in-frame clones only, with some absent. The data show fewer than 150,000 clones, 75% to 85% seen once. Sequencing was performed on PBMCs. V usage is TRBV30 and J usage is TRBJ1-1; weak D call: TRBD1 (6 bases). This clonotype originated in a man aged 35-49 years in good health and CMV-seronegative. Here the CDR3 reads CAWTQGLNTEAFF. The DNA for the CDR3 is TGTGCCTGGACACAGGGATTGAACACTGAAGCTTTCTTT.